The 27 T cell receptor beta chains below were found in one sample sequenced in a study of Graves' ophthalmopathy and Graves' hyperthyroidism. RNA transcripts served as template for amplifying TCR beta CDR3 sequences. RT-PCR was first run with HTBI primers, then multiplex PCR in a second round. MiXCR, run by TCRdb on the multiplex PCR reads, gives a single entry per CDR3 protein. Among over 650,000 distinct CDR3 sequences, about two fifths were seen once, and the ten largest hold more than 2.5%. Sequencing was performed on peripheral blood. The receptors derive from an adult man with Graves' ophthalmopathy.

In the case of this clonotype: This may come from a read error, since a much larger clone is one base off. A read error is likely, as this CDR3 ends without the conserved phenylalanine or tryptophan. The chain joins TRBV6-1 to TRBJ1-1, with D hard to call. In germline, CDR1 is MNHNS, CDR2 SASEGT. The CDR3 is 14 amino acids. The germline V and J ends were trimmed by 4 bases and 3 bases, with 12 bases remaining between them. CDR3 bases: TGTGCCAGCAGTGTTGACCCGCGAGACACTGAAGCTTTCCTT. This sequence encodes CASSVDPRDTEAFL.

The gene calls are TRBV5-1 and TRBJ1-1, with TRBD1 as a possible D gene (6 bases). The length of the CDR3 is 15 residues. The germline V gene encodes CDR1 SGHRS and CDR2 YFSETQ. V shed 2 bases and J shed 5 bases, with 16 bases lying between them. The CDR3 reads CASSFGTPGGTEAFF. CDR3 coding DNA: TGCGCCAGCAGCTTCGGGACACCGGGTGGGACTGAAGCTTTCTTT. The full variable domain, its missing parts supplied by reference TRBV5-1 and TRBJ1-1, is KAGVTQTPRYLIKTRGQQVTLSCSPISGHRSVSWYQQTPGQGLQFLFEYFSETQRNKGNFPGRFSGRQFSNSRSEMNVSTLELGDSALYLCASSFGTPGGTEAFFGQGTRLTVV.

J is TRBJ2-7 and V is TRBV7-2; D may be TRBD1 (5 bases). The CDR3 runs to 16 residues. Trimming left V 6 bases short and J 2 bases short, with 20 bases between. Germline CDR1 and CDR2: SGHTA and FQGNSA. CDR3 nucleotides: TGTGCCAGCAGTTTAAGGGTCCGACAGACCCCCTACGAGCAGTACTTC. Its protein is CASSLRVRQTPYEQYF.

This clonotype has ten or more counts. One end of the junction does not line up with germline, which may come from a read error. The rearrangement joins TRBV3-1 to TRBJ1-2; TRBD1 aligns across 8 bases. Germline V gene sequence: CDR1 LGHDT, CDR2 YNNKEL (reference sequence). The CDR3 contains 12 residues. The DNA of the CDR3 is TGCGCCAGCAGCCAGGGGGCCTATGGCTACACCTTC. Its protein is CASSQGAYGYTF.

Comments on this clonotype: This may stem from a read error, because a much larger clone lies one nucleotide away. The chain carries TRBV25-1 and TRBJ1-2; TRBD1 is a possible D gene (5 bases). Between the trimmed V and J ends, which lost 5 bases and 8 bases, there was a span of 21 bases. Germline V gene sequence: CDR1 MGHDK, CDR2 SYGVNS. This CDR3 spans 15 amino acids. The CDR3 nucleotides are TGTGCCAGCAGTTACCCCGAGGGCAGGGACGAGGGCTACACCTTC. Translated: CASSYPEGRDEGYTF.

Ten or more counts support this clonotype. The chain links TRBV10-3 to TRBJ1-3; 7 bases line up with TRBD1. J was trimmed by 5 bases and V by 6 bases; bases with no gene match: 7. From germline, CDR1 is ENHRY and CDR2 SYGVKD. The CDR3 totals 14 residues. This CDR3 is CAISPQGFRNTIYF. CDR3 coding DNA: TGTGCCATCAGCCCACAGGGGTTTCGAAACACCATATATTTT.

The table lists this clonotype with a few counts. The rearrangement uses TRBV30 and TRBJ1-1; D perhaps matches TRBD1 (6 bases). Germline assignment: CDR1 GTSNPN and CDR2 SVGIG (reference sequence). V lost 4 bases to trimming and J lost 8 bases, with 17 bases between them. The CDR3 spans 13 residues. The CDR3 DNA sequence: TGTGCCTGGACCGACTCCCGGACAGCCGAAGCTTTCTTT. Encoded protein: CAWTDSRTAEAFF.

This clonotype has just a few counts. J is TRBJ1-5 and V is TRBV6-1; D call uncertain. The germline CDR1 and CDR2 sequences are MNHNS and SASEGT. The CDR3 runs 15 residues. Trimming took off 11 bases at V and 1 base at J, with 18 bases between the two ends. CDR3 nucleotides: TGTGCCTCGCACGGCAGCGGAGGGAGCAATCAGCCCCAGCATTTT. It encodes CASHGSGGSNQPQHF.

CDR3 sequence (DNA): TGTGCCAGCAGCCCCGGACAGGGTCTTTCCGTTCAGCCCCAGCATTTT. Protein: CASSPGQGLSVQPQHF. The chain combines TRBV5-5 with TRBJ1-5; 8 positions match TRBD1. After removal of 4 bases from V and 6 bases from J, the junction contained 12 bases not matched to a gene. CDR1 and CDR2 from the germline V gene are SGHKS and YYEKEE (reference sequence). The CDR3 contains 16 residues.

The gene calls are TRBV10-3 and TRBJ2-7, with TRBD2 identical over 8 bases. This CDR3 is 10 amino acids long. CDR1 ENHRY and CDR2 SYGVKD come from the germline V gene. With V trimmed by 6 bases and J by 11 bases, 3 bases remained unmatched. The CDR3 loop is CAISGRGKYF. CDR3 sequence (DNA): TGTGCCATCAGCGGGAGGGGGAAGTACTTC.

To note about this clonotype: Without the conserved terminal phenylalanine or tryptophan, this CDR3 likely stems from a read error. The chain recombines TRBV25-1 with TRBJ1-1; D unclear. Germline assignment: CDR1 MGHDK and CDR2 SYGVNS. The CDR3 contains 15 residues. Trimming removed 5 bases from V and 7 bases from J, with 20 bases in between. CDR3 nucleotides: TGTGCCAGCAGTACCTCACCACCGGCGAAGAGTGAAGCTTTCATT. Translated: CASSTSPPAKSEAFI.

The table lists this clonotype with many counts. The rearrangement links TRBV12-3 or TRBV12-4 to TRBJ1-2, with TRBD1 matching over 7 bases. CDR3 length equals 12 residues. V trimming: 6 bases; J trimming: 2 bases; junction bases outside the gene matches: 0. The CDR3 protein is CASSRGNYGYTF. CDR3 DNA: TGTGCCAGCAGCAGGGGGAACTATGGCTACACCTTC.

This clonotype occurred many times. The DNA for the CDR3 is TGTGCCAGCAGCGGGTCCTTAGAGGGGGGAGCTTTCTTT. Encoded protein: CASSGSLEGGAFF. The rearrangement links TRBV9 to TRBJ1-1, with D possibly TRBD1 on 6 matching bases. The CDR3 contains 13 residues. The germline CDR1 and CDR2 sequences are SGDLS and YYNGEE. Trimming removed 3 bases at V and 10 bases at J, with 16 bases between.

As concerns this clonotype: The germline gene is not matched at one end of the junction; a read error may be the cause. The chain recombines TRBV10-3 with TRBJ2-5, with 7 bases fitting TRBD2. This CDR3 contains 18 residues. Germline CDR1 and CDR2: ENHRY and SYGVKD. The DNA for the CDR3 is TGTGCCGTCATTCCGGGACTAAAATCAGCAGGGCGCCAAGAGACTCAGTACTTC. Encoded protein: CAVIPGLKSAGRQETQYF.

This clonotype has ten or more counts. The chain combines TRBV10-3 with TRBJ2-5; tentative D call: TRBD2 (6 bases). CDR3 length equals 14 residues. Germline-derived CDR1 and CDR2 are ENHRY and SYGVKD. V lost 6 bases, J lost 2 bases, and 13 bases lay in between. The CDR3 DNA is TGTGCCATCAGCCCCTCCGCGGGGCAAGAGACCCAGTACTTC. The encoded protein is CAISPSAGQETQYF.

The CDR3 loop is CASRPTPGNTGELFF. The CDR3 DNA follows: TGTGCCAGCAGACCTACTCCAGGGAACACCGGGGAGCTGTTTTTT. The chain has TRBV6-4 and TRBJ2-2; D unresolved. From germline, CDR1 is MRHNA and CDR2 SNTAGT. With 6 bases removed from V and 1 base from J, the gap between germline ends came to 12 bases. The CDR3 has 15 amino acids.

This clonotype was counted ten times or more. The CDR3 sequence: CASSPTRRGRLLHF. The DNA of the CDR3 is TGTGCCAGCAGTCCCACGCGGCGAGGGCGACTCCTCCACTTT. The rearrangement joins TRBV12-3 or TRBV12-4 to TRBJ1-6, with no clear D. The CDR3 is made up of 14 amino acids. The ends were cut back, 5 bases at V and 15 bases at J, with 20 bases in the middle.

The genes are TRBV20-1 and TRBJ1-6; TRBD1 aligns across 7 bases. Germline CDR1 is DFQATT and CDR2 is SNEGSKA (reference sequence). Germline trimming cut 2 bases from V and 10 bases from J; bases unmatched to any gene: 5. CDR3 length: 13 residues. In DNA form, the CDR3 reads TGCAGTGCTAGACCACAGGGGCTCTCACCCCTCCACTTT. Translation: CSARPQGLSPLHF.

The chain links TRBV18 to TRBJ1-5, with D maybe TRBD1 (5 bases). The germline gives CDR1 KGHSH, CDR2 LQKENI. The CDR3 extends over 17 amino acids. V was shortened by 0 bases and J by 2 bases, with 14 bases between the two germline ends. The CDR3 nucleotides read TGTGCCAGCTCACCACCGAATGGAGGGGACGGCAATCAGCCCCAGCATTTT. Encoded protein: CASSPPNGGDGNQPQHF. Complete variable domain (other parts from reference TRBV18 and TRBJ1-5): NAGVMQNPRHLVRRRGQEARLRCSPMKGHSHVYWYRQLPEEGLKFMVYLQKENIIDESGMPKERFSAEFPKEGPSILRIQQVVRGDSAAYFCASSPPNGGDGNQPQHFGDGTRLSIL.

The table lists this clonotype with many counts. The chain links TRBV7-6 to TRBJ2-2; D remains unclear. V lost 0 bases, J lost 4 bases, and 9 bases lay in between. Germline CDR1 and CDR2: SGHVS and FNYEAQ. The length of the CDR3 is 15 residues. CDR3 DNA: TGTGCCAGCAGCTTAGCGAGAACGGGCACCGGGGAGCTGTTTTTT. Amino acids: CASSLARTGTGELFF.

The V and J genes are TRBV15 and TRBJ2-5; 9 nucleotides agree with TRBD1. Germline V lookup: CDR1 LNHNV, CDR2 YYDKDF (reference sequence). The CDR3 runs 12 residues. V gave up 5 bases and J gave up 7 bases; unmatched junction bases: 2. The CDR3 DNA is TGTGCCACCAGCGGGACAGGGTCGACCCAGTACTTC. Its translation is CATSGTGSTQYF.

Details on this clonotype: This may stem from a read error, because a much larger clone lies one nucleotide away. The rearrangement uses TRBV19 and TRBJ1-1; a possible D gene is TRBD1 (5 bases). Germline-derived CDR1 and CDR2 are LNHDA and SQIVND (reference sequence). The CDR3 totals 15 residues. With 5 bases removed from V and 2 bases from J, the gap between germline ends came to 15 bases. CDR3 bases: TGTGCCAGTAGTTCCCCGAGGAGGGGCAACACTGAAGCTTTCTTT. Amino acids: CASSSPRRGNTEAFF.

This clonotype showed up many times. The chain couples TRBV2 to TRBJ2-2; a possible D gene is TRBD1 (5 bases). The CDR3 is 15 residues long. V lost 4 bases and J lost 0, with 9 bases in between. Looked up from germline, CDR1 is SNHLY and CDR2 is FYNNEI. CDR3 bases: TGTGCCAGCAGTGTGAGACAGCCGAACACCGGGGAGCTGTTTTTT. Its translation: CASSVRQPNTGELFF.

The rearrangement joins TRBV12-3 or TRBV12-4 to TRBJ1-1, with 8 bases identical to TRBD1. The CDR3 runs 14 residues. V gave up 6 bases and J gave up 11 bases; unmatched junction bases: 14. DNA of the CDR3: TGTGCCAGCAGCCGACAGGGGCCCAGCGGGTGGGCTTTCTTT. It encodes CASSRQGPSGWAFF.

The rearrangement uses TRBV7-9 and TRBJ2-2; 7 bases match TRBD2. V was pared by 5 bases and J by 1 base, with 4 bases of the junction left unmatched. In germline, CDR1 is SEHNR, CDR2 FQNEAQ (reference sequence). The CDR3 runs 15 residues. CDR3 bases: TGTGCCAGCAGCGTTCAGCGGGGGAACACCGGGGAGCTGTTTTTT. Protein: CASSVQRGNTGELFF.

In its sample, this clonotype was seen a few times. The chain has TRBV6-2 or TRBV6-3 and TRBJ2-7; D ambiguous. The V gene's germline CDR1 is MNHEY and CDR2 SVGEGT. Trimming cost V 1 base and J 0 bases, with 7 bases left between them. The CDR3 is 14 residues long. The CDR3 coding sequence is TGTGCCAGCAGTTACTTGACGAACTCCTACGAGCAGTACTTC. Its translation is CASSYLTNSYEQYF.

This clonotype was picked up a small number of times. The chain uses TRBV5-6 and TRBJ1-2; 9 positions agree with TRBD1. This CDR3 is built from 18 residues. V shed 6 bases and J 3 bases; nucleotides not matched to a gene: 18. The germline CDR1 and CDR2 sequences are SGHDT and YYEEEE. This CDR3 is CASTPEPYRDRVDYGYTF. As DNA, the CDR3 is TGTGCCAGCACACCAGAACCTTACCGGGACAGGGTAGACTATGGCTACACCTTC.